This T cell receptor beta chain was profiled in a study of identical twins. Study findings and constraints: Partial confounding of zero-insertion analyses by invariant MAIT and iNKT cells was possible. Within cord blood, abundant beta clonotypes carried fewer insertions, but memory repertoires showed no such trend.

The CDR3 has 12 residues. Germline V gene sequence: CDR1 SGHRS, CDR2 YFSETQ. V lost 3 bases and J 5 bases, leaving 8 bases between the germline ends. Notes on this clonotype: Antigen: not known.

MiXCR, applied by TCRdb to the 5' RACE reads, yields one record per CDR3 protein. The repertoire has 400,000 to 600,000 distinct CDR3 sequences, about a fifth of them found once; the top ten carry approximately 0.52%. These same records also appear under a second study, on yellow fever vaccine responses in identical twins.

This chain connects TRBV5-1 to TRBJ1-2; unclear D gene. Sequencing was carried out using CD4+ T cells sorted from blood. The sequence came from a woman in her late teens or twenties in good health. The CDR3 loop reads CASSSAYYGYTF. DNA of the CDR3: TGCGCCAGCAGCTCGGCTTATTATGGCTACACCTTC.